This TCR beta chain was identified during a study of brain T cells in children with intractable seizures. Sample time point: blood from clinic visit 5 months post-surgery; TSC patient then seizure free. Germline V gives CDR1 LGHDT, CDR2 YNNKEL (reference sequence). The CDR3 totals 15 residues. Trimming took 0 bases from V and 7 from J, leaving 13 bases between them. Only in-frame clones appear in the TCRdb table, and some are missing; sequencing was by immunoSEQ multiplex PCR. The sample has hundreds of thousands of clones, over 90% seen once. The chain recombines TRBV3-1 (or the pseudogene TRBV3-2) with TRBJ2-1; weak D call: TRBD2 (6 bases). The sequences come from peripheral blood, collected 4 to 5 months after surgery. This receptor was taken from a boy in the first two years of life with tuberous sclerosis and intractable seizures. CDR3 nucleotide sequence: TGTGCCAGCAGCCAAGATGGTACTAGCTGGAATGAGCAGTTCTTC. Its translation: CASSQDGTSWNEQFF.